The 4 T cell receptor beta chains below were found in one sample sequenced in a study of cytomegalovirus exposure and HLA in healthy donors. It was with 60 Vbeta and 13 Jbeta primers that the PCR ran. TCRdb's copy holds only in-frame clones and misses some; the assay was immunoSEQ multiplex PCR. With approximately 100,000 clones in the sample, the ten largest clones hold roughly 3.5%. Sequencing input: PBMCs. The receptor set was obtained from a man aged 40-49 years in good health and CMV-seronegative.

The chain couples TRBV30 to TRBJ1-5, with TRBD1 matching over 10 bases. Germline V lookup: CDR1 GTSNPN, CDR2 SVGIG (reference sequence). V gave up 2 bases and J gave up 4 bases; unmatched junction bases: 5. The CDR3 is made up of 15 amino acids. CDR3 loop: CAWSRDRGGNQPQHF. In DNA form, the CDR3 reads TGTGCCTGGAGTAGGGACAGGGGAGGGAATCAGCCCCAGCATTTT.

The chain employs TRBV5-1 and TRBJ2-3; the D gene is possibly TRBD2 (5 bases). From germline, CDR1 is SGHRS and CDR2 YFSETQ. V lost 6 bases to trimming and J lost 0 bases, with 14 bases between them. The CDR3 loop spans 15 amino acids. CDR3 protein: CASTLDLTSTDTQYF. CDR3 coding DNA: TGCGCCAGCACCCTGGACTTGACTAGCACAGATACGCAGTATTTT.

The gene calls are TRBV19 and TRBJ2-6; D ambiguous. CDR1 LNHDA and CDR2 SQIVND come from the germline V gene (reference sequence). The CDR3 covers 15 residues. V lost 4 bases, J lost 0 bases, and 7 bases lay in between. CDR3: CASSTSSSGANVLTF. In DNA form, the CDR3 reads TGTGCCAGTAGTACGTCCTCCTCTGGGGCCAACGTCCTGACTTTC. Together with reference TRBV19 and TRBJ2-6, the CDR3 gives the full variable domain: DGGITQSPKYLFRKEGQNVTLSCEQNLNHDAMYWYRQDPGQGLRLIYYSQIVNDFQKGDIAEGYSVSREKKESFPLTVTSAQKNPTAFYLCASSTSSSGANVLTFGAGSRLTVL.

This sequence joins TRBV19 and TRBJ2-5; the match to TRBD2 covers 9 bases. Germline trimming cut 4 bases from V and 5 bases from J; bases unmatched to any gene: 5. Germline-derived CDR1 and CDR2 are LNHDA and SQIVND (reference sequence). CDR3 length equals 14 residues. The chain's CDR3 is CASSRGLASETQYF. CDR3 nucleotide sequence: TGTGCCAGTAGTAGGGGACTAGCCTCCGAGACCCAGTACTTC.